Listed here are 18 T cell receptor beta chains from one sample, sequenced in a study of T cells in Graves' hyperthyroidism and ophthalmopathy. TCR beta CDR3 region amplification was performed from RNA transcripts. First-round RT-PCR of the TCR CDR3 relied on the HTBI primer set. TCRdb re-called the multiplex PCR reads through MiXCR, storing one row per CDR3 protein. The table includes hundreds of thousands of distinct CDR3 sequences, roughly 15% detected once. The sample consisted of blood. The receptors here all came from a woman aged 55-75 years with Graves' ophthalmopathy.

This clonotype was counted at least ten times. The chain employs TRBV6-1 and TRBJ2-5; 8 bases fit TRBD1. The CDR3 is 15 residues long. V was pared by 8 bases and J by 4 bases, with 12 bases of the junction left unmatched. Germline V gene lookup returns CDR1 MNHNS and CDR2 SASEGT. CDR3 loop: CASGVAGTGAETQYF. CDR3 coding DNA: TGTGCCAGCGGAGTCGCCGGGACAGGAGCAGAGACCCAGTACTTC.

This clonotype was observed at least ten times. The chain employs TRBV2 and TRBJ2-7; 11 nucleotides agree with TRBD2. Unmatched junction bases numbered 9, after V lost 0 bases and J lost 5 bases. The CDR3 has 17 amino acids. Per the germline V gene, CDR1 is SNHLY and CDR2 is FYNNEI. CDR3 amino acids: CASSEARLAGGRDEQYF. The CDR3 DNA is TGTGCCAGCAGTGAAGCGCGGCTAGCGGGAGGTAGAGACGAGCAGTACTTC.

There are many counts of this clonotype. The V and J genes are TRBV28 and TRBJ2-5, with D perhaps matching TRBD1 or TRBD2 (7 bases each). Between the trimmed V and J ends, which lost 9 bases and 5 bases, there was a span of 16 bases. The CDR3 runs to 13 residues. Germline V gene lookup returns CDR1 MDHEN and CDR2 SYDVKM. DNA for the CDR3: TGTGCCAGTGACGACAGGGAGGGGGAGACCCAGTACTTC. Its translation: CASDDREGETQYF.

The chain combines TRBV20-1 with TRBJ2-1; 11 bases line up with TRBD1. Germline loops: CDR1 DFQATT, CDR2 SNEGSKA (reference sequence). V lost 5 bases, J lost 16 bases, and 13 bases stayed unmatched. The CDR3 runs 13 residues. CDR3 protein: CSAADRGRGVDFF. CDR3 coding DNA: TGCAGTGCTGCGGACAGGGGGCGCGGCGTTGATTTCTTC.

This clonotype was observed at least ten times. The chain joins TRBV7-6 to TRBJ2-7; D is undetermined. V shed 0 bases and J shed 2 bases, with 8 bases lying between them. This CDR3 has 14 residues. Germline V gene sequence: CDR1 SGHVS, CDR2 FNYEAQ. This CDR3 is CASSLALGTYEQYF. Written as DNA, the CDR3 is TGTGCCAGCAGCTTAGCTCTGGGGACCTACGAGCAGTACTTC. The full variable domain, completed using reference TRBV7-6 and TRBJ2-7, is GAGVSQSPRYKVTKRGQDVALRCDPISGHVSLYWYRQALGQGPEFLTYFNYEAQQDKSGLPNDRFSAERPEGSISTLTIQRTEQRDSAMYRCASSLALGTYEQYFGPGTRLTVT.

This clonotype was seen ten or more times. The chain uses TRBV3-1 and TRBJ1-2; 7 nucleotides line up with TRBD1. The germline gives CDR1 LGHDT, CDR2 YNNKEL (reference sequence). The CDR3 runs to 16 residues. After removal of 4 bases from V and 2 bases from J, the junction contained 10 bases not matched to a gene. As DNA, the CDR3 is TGTGCCAGCAGCCTGGTAGGGGGCGCCGTAAACTATGGCTACACCTTC. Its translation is CASSLVGGAVNYGYTF.

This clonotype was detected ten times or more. As DNA, the CDR3 is TGTGCCAGCAGCTTGGGACCGGGGTCCTACGAGCAGTACTTC. Its protein product is CASSLGPGSYEQYF. The V call is TRBV5-5, the J call TRBJ2-7, with D perhaps matching TRBD2 (5 bases). The CDR3 contains 14 residues. Trimming cost V 0 bases and J 1 base, with 8 bases left between them. From germline, CDR1 is SGHKS and CDR2 YYEKEE (reference sequence). The entire variable domain, with the rest obtained from reference TRBV5-5 and TRBJ2-7, is as follows: DAGVTQSPTHLIKTRGQQVTLRCSPISGHKSVSWYQQVLGQGPQFIFQYYEKEERGRGNFPDRFSARQFPNYSSELNVNALLLGDSALYLCASSLGPGSYEQYFGPGTRLTVT.

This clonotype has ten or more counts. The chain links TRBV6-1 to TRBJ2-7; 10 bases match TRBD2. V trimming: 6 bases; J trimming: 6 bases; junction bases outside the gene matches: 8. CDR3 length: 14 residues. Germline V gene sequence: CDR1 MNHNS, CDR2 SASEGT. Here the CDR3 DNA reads TGTGCCAGCAGGACGGGAAGCGGGAGGGTCGAGCAGTACTTC. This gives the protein CASRTGSGRVEQYF.

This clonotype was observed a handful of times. Here the CDR3 DNA reads TGTGCCAGCAGCTTAGATGGAAGCTCCTATAATTCACCCCTCCACTTT. This translates into CASSLDGSSYNSPLHF. This chain joins TRBV11-2 and TRBJ1-6; no firm D call. Germline V gives CDR1 SGHAT, CDR2 FQNNGV. CDR3 length: 16 residues. Between the trimmed V and J ends, which lost 0 bases and 0 bases, there was a span of 6 bases.

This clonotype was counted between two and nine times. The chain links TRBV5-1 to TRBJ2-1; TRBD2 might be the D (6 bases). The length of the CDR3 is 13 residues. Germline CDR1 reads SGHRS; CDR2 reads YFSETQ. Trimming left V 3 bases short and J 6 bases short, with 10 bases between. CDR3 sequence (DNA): TGCGCCAGCAGCTGGGGGGAGCCCAATGAGCAGTTCTTC. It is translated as CASSWGEPNEQFF.

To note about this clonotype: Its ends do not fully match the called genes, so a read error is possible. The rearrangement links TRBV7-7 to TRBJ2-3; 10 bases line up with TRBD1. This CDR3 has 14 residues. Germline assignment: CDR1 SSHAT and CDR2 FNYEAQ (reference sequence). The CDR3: CASSKGQGADTQYF. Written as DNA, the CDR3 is TGTGCTAGCAGCAAAGGACAGGGGGCAGATACGCAGTATTTT.

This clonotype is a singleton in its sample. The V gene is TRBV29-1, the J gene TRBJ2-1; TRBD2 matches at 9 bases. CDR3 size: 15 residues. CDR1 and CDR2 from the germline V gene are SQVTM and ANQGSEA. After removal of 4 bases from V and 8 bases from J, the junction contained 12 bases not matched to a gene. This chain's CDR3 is CSVALRLAEYDEQFF. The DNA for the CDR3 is TGCAGCGTTGCCCTTCGACTAGCGGAATACGATGAGCAGTTCTTC.

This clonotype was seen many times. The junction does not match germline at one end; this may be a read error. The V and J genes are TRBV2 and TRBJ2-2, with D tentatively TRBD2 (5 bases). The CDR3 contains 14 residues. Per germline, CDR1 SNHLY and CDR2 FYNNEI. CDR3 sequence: CACSRGSNTGELFF. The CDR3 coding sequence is TGTGCCTGCAGCCGGGGTTCGAACACCGGGGAGCTGTTTTTT.

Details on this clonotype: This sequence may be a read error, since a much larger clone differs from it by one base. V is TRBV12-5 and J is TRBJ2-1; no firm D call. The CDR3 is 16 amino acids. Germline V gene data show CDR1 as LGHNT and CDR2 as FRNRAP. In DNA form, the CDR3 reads TGTGCTAGTGGTACCACGGACGGCAGCTCCTACAATGAGCAGCTCTTC. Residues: CASGTTDGSSYNEQLF.

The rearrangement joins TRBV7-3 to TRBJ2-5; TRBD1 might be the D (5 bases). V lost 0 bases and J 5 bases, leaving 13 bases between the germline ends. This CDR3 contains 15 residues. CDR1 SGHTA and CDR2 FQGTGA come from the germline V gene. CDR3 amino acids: CASSLTDKPGETQYF. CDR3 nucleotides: TGTGCCAGCAGCTTAACGGACAAGCCCGGTGAGACCCAGTACTTC.

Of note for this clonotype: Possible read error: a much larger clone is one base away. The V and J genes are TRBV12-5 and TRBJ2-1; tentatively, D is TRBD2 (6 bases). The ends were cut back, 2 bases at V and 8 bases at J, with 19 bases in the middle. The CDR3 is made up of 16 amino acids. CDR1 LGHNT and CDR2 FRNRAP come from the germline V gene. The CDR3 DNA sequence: TGTGCTAGTGGTTTGAAGTACGGGAGCTGTTTAGATGAGCAGTTCTTC. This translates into CASGLKYGSCLDEQFF.

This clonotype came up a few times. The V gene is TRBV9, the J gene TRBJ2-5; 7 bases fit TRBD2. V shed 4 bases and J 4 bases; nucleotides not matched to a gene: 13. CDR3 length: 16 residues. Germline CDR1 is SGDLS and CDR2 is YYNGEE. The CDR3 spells CASSPSGARRIETQYF. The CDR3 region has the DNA TGTGCCAGCAGCCCGAGCGGGGCAAGAAGAATAGAGACCCAGTACTTC.

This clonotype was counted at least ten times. Here the CDR3 reads CASSVEGNSYEQYF. CDR3 DNA sequence: TGTGCCAGCAGCGTAGAGGGCAACTCCTACGAGCAGTACTTC. The chain employs TRBV9 and TRBJ2-7; D call uncertain. With 0 bases removed from V and 0 bases from J, the gap between germline ends came to 7 bases. From germline, CDR1 is SGDLS and CDR2 YYNGEE. The CDR3 sequence is 14 residues long.